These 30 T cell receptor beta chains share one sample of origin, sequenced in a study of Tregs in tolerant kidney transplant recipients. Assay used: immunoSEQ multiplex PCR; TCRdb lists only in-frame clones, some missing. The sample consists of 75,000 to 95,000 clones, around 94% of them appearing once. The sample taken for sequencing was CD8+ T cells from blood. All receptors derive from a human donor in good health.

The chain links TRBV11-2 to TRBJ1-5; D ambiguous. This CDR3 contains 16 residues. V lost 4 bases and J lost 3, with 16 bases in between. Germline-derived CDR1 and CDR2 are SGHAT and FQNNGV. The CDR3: CASSSGPSPVNQPQHF. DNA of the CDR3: TGTGCCAGCAGCTCCGGACCCTCCCCGGTCAATCAGCCCCAGCATTTT.

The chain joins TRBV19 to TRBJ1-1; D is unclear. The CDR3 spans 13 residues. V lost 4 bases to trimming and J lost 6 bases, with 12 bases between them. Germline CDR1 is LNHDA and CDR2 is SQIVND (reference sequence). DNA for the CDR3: TGTGCCAGTAGTAAAACAGCCAGCGCTGAAGCTTTCTTT. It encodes CASSKTASAEAFF.

CDR3 in DNA: TGTGCCAGCAGCTTAGGGGGCGGGAGCTCCTACGAGCAGTACTTC. Its translation: CASSLGGGSSYEQYF. The J gene is TRBJ2-7, the V gene TRBV11-3; 7 nucleotides agree with TRBD2. Germline-derived CDR1 and CDR2 are SGHNT and YENEEA. This CDR3 comprises 15 residues. V lost 1 base and J lost 0; bases outside the gene matches: 3.

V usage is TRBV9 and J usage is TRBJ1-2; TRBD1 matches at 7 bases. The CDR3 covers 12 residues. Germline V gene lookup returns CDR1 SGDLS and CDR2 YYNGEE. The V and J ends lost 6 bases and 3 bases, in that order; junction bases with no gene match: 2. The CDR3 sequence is CASTGTDYGYTF. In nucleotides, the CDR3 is TGTGCCAGCACCGGGACAGACTATGGCTACACCTTC.

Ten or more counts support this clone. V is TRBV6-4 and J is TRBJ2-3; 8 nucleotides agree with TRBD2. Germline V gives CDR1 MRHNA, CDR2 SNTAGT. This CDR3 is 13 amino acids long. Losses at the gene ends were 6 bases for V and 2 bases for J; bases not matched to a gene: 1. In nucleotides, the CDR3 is TGTGCCAGCAGCGGGGGGGCCACAGATACGCAGTATTTT. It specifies CASSGGATDTQYF.

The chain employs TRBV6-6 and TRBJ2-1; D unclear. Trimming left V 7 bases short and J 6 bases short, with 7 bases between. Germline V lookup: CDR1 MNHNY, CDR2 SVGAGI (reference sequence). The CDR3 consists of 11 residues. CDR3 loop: CASNGVNEQFF. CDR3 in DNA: TGTGCCAGCAACGGTGTCAATGAGCAGTTCTTC.

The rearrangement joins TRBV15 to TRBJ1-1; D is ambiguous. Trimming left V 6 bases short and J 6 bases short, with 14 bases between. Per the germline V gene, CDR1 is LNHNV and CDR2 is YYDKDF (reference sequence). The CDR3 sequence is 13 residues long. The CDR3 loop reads CATRASPGAEAFF. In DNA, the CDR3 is TGTGCCACCAGGGCTAGTCCGGGCGCTGAAGCTTTCTTT.

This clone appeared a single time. This CDR3 is CASSGGGNQPQHF. The CDR3 bases are TGTGCCAGCAGCGGCGGGGGCAATCAGCCCCAGCATTTT. The chain links TRBV11-2 to TRBJ1-5; D gene unclear. Germline CDR1 SGHAT, CDR2 FQNNGV. Deletions cut 5 bases from V and 2 bases from J, with 7 bases between. This CDR3 contains 13 residues.

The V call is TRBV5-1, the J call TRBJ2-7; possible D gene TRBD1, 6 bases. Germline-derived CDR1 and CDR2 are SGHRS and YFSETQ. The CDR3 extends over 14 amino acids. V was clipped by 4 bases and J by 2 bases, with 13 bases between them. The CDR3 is CASSGDRFPYEQYF. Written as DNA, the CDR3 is TGCGCCAGCAGCGGCGACAGGTTTCCCTACGAGCAGTACTTC.

The CDR3 region is CASRRRSRENYGYTF. In nucleotides, the CDR3 is TGTGCCAGCAGGCGGCGGTCCAGGGAGAACTATGGCTACACCTTC. The J gene is TRBJ1-2, the V gene TRBV28; TRBD1 is a possible D gene (5 bases). CDR1 MDHEN and CDR2 SYDVKM come from the germline V gene. The V end was cut by 6 bases, the J end by 2 bases, with 16 bases between. CDR3 length: 15 residues.

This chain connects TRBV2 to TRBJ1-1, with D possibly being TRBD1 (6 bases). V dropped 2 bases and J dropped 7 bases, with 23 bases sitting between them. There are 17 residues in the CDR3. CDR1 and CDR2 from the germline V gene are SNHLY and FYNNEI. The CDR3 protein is CASSERTASSLILEAFF. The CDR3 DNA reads TGTGCCAGCAGTGAACGGACAGCCTCGAGCCTAATCCTTGAAGCTTTCTTT.

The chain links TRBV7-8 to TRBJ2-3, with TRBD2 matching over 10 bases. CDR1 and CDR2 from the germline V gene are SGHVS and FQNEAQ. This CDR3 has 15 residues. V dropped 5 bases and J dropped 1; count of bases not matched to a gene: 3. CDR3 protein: CASSLGTSGTDTQYF. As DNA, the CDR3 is TGTGCCAGCAGCCTAGGGACTAGCGGCACAGATACGCAGTATTTT.

CDR3 sequence: CASSPSPPTSGRANTDTQYF. CDR3 nucleotide sequence: TGTGCCAGCAGTCCTTCCCCCCCTACTAGCGGGAGGGCCAACACAGATACGCAGTATTTT. The chain couples TRBV6-4 to TRBJ2-3, with TRBD2 identical over 13 bases. The V gene's germline CDR1 is MRHNA and CDR2 SNTAGT. The CDR3 is 20 amino acids. V trimming: 5 bases; J trimming: 2 bases; junction bases outside the gene matches: 16.

CDR3 amino acids: CASSPSGSGTDTQYF. The DNA of the CDR3 is TGTGCCAGCAGCCCTAGCGGGAGCGGCACAGATACGCAGTATTTT. The rearrangement links TRBV13 to TRBJ2-3; 10 bases match TRBD2. This CDR3 is built from 15 residues. Looked up from germline, CDR1 is PRHDT and CDR2 is FYEKMQ (reference sequence). Trimming took 5 bases from V and 1 from J; bases not matched to a gene: 3.

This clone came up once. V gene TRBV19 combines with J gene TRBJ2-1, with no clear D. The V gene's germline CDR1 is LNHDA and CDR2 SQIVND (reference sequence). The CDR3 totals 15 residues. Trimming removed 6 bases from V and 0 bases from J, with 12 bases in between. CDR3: CASSSLYLSYNEQFF. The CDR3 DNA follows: TGTGCCAGTAGCTCACTCTACCTCTCCTACAATGAGCAGTTCTTC.

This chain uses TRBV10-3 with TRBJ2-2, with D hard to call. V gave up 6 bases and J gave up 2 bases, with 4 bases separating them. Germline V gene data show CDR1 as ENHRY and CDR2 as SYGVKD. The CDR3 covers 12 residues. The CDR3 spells CAISPNTGELFF. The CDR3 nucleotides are TGTGCCATCAGCCCTAACACCGGGGAGCTGTTTTTT.

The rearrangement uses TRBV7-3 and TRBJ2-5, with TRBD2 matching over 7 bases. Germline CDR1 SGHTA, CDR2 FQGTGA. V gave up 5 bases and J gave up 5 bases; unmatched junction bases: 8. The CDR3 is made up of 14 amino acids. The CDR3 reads CASSTTGGRETQYF. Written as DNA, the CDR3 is TGTGCCAGCAGCACCACGGGGGGTCGGGAGACCCAGTACTTC.

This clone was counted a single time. CDR3 in DNA: TGTGCCAGCAGCGATTATCCAGGGACAGGGACCGAGCAGTACTTC. Translation: CASSDYPGTGTEQYF. The V and J genes are TRBV5-5 and TRBJ2-7; 9 bases match TRBD1. CDR1 is SGHKS, CDR2 YYEKEE, per germline (reference sequence). Unmatched junction bases numbered 11, after V lost 4 bases and J lost 6 bases. This CDR3 spans 15 amino acids. The variable domain in full, completed from reference TRBV5-5 and TRBJ2-7, reads DAGVTQSPTHLIKTRGQQVTLRCSPISGHKSVSWYQQVLGQGPQFIFQYYEKEERGRGNFPDRFSARQFPNYSSELNVNALLLGDSALYLCASSDYPGTGTEQYFGPGTRLTVT.

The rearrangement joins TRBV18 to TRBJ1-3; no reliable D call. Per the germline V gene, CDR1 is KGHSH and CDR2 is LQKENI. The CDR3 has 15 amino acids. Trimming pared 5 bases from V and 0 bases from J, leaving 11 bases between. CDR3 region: CASSTDGTSGNTIYF. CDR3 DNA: TGTGCCAGCTCAACCGACGGAACCTCTGGAAACACCATATATTTT.

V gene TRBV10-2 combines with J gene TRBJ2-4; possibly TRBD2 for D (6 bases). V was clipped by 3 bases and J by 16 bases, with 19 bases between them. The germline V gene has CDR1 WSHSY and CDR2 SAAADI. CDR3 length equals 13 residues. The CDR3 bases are TGCGCCAGCAGTGATACTGCCGCTAGCGCGCCTTACTTC. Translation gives CASSDTAASAPYF.

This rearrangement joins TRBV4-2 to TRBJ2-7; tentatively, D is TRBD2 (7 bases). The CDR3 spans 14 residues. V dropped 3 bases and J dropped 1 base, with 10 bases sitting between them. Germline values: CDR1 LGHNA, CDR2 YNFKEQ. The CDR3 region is CASSHRGASYEQYF. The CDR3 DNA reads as TGTGCCAGCAGCCACCGGGGGGCTTCCTACGAGCAGTACTTC.

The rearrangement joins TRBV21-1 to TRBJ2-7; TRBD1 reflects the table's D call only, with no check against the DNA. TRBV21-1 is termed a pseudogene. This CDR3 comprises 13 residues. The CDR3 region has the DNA TGTGCCAGAGGGACAGGCGGCTCCTACGAGCAGTACTTC. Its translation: CARGTGGSYEQYF.

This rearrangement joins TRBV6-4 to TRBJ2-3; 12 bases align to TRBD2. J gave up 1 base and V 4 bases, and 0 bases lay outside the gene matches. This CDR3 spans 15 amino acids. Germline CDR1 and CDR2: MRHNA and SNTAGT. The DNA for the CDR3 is TGTGCCAGCAGTGGACTAGCGGGGGGCACAGATACGCAGTATTTT. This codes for CASSGLAGGTDTQYF.

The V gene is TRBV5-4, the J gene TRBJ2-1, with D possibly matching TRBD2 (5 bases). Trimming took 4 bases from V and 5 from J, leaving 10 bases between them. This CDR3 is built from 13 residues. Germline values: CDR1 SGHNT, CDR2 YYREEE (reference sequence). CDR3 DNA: TGTGCCAGCAGCAACGGGGTAAACAATGAGCAGTTCTTC. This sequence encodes CASSNGVNNEQFF.

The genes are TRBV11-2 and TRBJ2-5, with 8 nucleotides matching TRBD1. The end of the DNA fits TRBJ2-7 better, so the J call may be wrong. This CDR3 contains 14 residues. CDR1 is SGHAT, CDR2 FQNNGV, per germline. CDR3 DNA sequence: TGTGCCAGCAGGACCCCCGGGACAGGCCCCGAGCAGTACTTC. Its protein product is CASRTPGTGPEQYF.

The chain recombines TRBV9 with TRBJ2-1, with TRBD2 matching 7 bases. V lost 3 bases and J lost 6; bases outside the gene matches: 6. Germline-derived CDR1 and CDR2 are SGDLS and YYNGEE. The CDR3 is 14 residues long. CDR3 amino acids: CASSAELAANEQFF. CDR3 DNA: TGTGCCAGCAGCGCGGAGCTAGCGGCCAATGAGCAGTTCTTC. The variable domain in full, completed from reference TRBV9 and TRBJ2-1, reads DSGVTQTPKHLITATGQRVTLRCSPRSGDLSVYWYQQSLDQGLQFLIQYYNGEERAKGNILERFSAQQFPDLHSELNLSSLELGDSALYFCASSAELAANEQFFGPGTRLTVL.

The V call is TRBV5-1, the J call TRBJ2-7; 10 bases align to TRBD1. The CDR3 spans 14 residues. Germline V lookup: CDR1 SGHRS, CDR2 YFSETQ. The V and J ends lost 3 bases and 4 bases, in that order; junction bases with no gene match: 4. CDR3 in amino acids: CASSSPGQGYEQYF. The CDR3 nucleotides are TGCGCCAGCAGCTCCCCGGGACAGGGGTACGAGCAGTACTTC.

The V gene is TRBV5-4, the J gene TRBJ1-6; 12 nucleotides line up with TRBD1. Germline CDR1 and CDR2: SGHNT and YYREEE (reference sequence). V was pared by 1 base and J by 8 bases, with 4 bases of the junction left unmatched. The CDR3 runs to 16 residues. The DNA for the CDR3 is TGTGCCAGCAGCTTGTCGGGACAGGGGGCTTATTCACCCCTCCACTTT. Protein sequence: CASSLSGQGAYSPLHF.

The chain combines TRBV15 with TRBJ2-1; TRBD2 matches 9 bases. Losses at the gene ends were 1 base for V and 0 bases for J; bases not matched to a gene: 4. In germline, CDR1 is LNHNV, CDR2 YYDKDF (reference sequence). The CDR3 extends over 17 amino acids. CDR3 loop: CATSRAVSGSSYNEQFF. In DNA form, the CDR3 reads TGTGCCACCAGCAGAGCGGTTAGCGGGAGCTCCTACAATGAGCAGTTCTTC.

The DNA of the CDR3 is TGTGCCAGCAGCTTGGGGACTAGCGGGACCGAGCAGTACTTC. Its translation: CASSLGTSGTEQYF. V gene TRBV9 combines with J gene TRBJ2-5; TRBD2 aligns across 13 bases. The end of the DNA fits TRBJ2-7 better, so the J call may be wrong. The CDR3 is 14 residues long. Germline lookup yields CDR1 SGDLS and CDR2 YYNGEE.